This T cell receptor (beta chain) was captured in a study of long-term antiretroviral therapy in people with HIV. Overall study findings and caveats: With ART, diversity went up but was still lower than in transplant donor controls. Pre-ART clonal expansions dominated every time point's repertoire.

In regard to this clone: Antigen unknown.

The run of the v3.0 immunoSEQ assay was at survey level. Data came from immunoSEQ multiplex PCR; TCRdb stores just in-frame clones and leaves some out. Of 30,000 to 40,000 clones in the sample, over 70% were seen once. At least one PBMC sample before ART and at least two after were required. V lost 5 bases to trimming and J lost 8 bases, with 13 bases between them. The CDR3 is made up of 13 amino acids. The germline V gene has CDR1 SGHTA and CDR2 FQGNSA. The origin of this receptor is a woman in her fifties or sixties with HIV. This rearrangement joins TRBV7-2 to TRBJ1-3; D unclear. The sample consisted of unsorted PBMCs, taken 3.1 years after starting antiretroviral therapy. The CDR3 loop reads CASSPTIGDTIYF. DNA of the CDR3: TGTGCCAGCAGCCCCACAATTGGGGACACCATATATTTT.